This T cell receptor (beta chain) was obtained from a study of blood T cell repertoires in COVID-19. Study summary: Some COVID-19 samples were acute and others convalescent; all came from the United States, Italy and Spain. Sample material is recorded as cDNA or gDNA derived from T cells, B-cell-depleted T cells, or PBMCs.

Germline CDR1 SGHTA, CDR2 FQGNSA. V was pared by 1 base and J by 7 bases, with 17 bases between. The CDR3 runs 16 residues. Assay: immunoSEQ multiplex PCR; the TCRdb copy retains only in-frame clones and omits some. Among 450,000 or so clones, roughly 90% were seen once, and the ten largest hold 0.8% to 0.9%. The sequencing input was peripheral blood. This sequence joins TRBV7-2 and TRBJ2-1; a weak D match, TRBD1 (6 bases). This clonotype was obtained from a man younger than 35 with COVID-19, enrolled during active disease. As DNA, the CDR3 is TGTGCCAGCAGCTTAGGTTGGGGGCAGGAGGTGAATGAGCAGTTCTTC. It is translated as CASSLGWGQEVNEQFF.